This passage covers 6 T cell receptor beta chains from one sample sequenced in a study of radiotherapy plus CTLA-4 blockade in lung cancer. Method: immunoSEQ multiplex PCR; TCRdb's copy keeps in-frame clones and lacks some. In the table there are 90,000 or so clones, 83% of which are singletons. The source material was peripheral blood, sampled from a patient treated with radiotherapy plus ipilimumab. The receptors were sampled from a human donor with non-small cell lung cancer who had stable disease on radiotherapy plus ipilimumab.

This clone was detected only once. This chain connects TRBV5-4 to TRBJ1-2; possibly TRBD1 for D (6 bases). Germline CDR1 and CDR2: SGHNT and YYREEE (reference sequence). This CDR3 has 14 amino acids. Between the trimmed V and J ends, which lost 0 bases and 8 bases, there was a span of 14 bases. CDR3 nucleotide sequence: TGTGCCAGCAGCTTGGAGACAGGAGTGAGAGGCTACACCTTC. It yields the protein CASSLETGVRGYTF.

V and J are TRBV29-1 and TRBJ2-5, with TRBD2 identical over 8 bases. CDR3 length: 14 amino acids. Per germline, CDR1 SQVTM and CDR2 ANQGSEA. J gave up 2 bases and V 4 bases, and 6 bases lay outside the gene matches. CDR3 DNA: TGCAGCGTTGGCCCGGGACTAGAGCAAGAGACCCAGTACTTC. Translated, it gives CSVGPGLEQETQYF.

The rearrangement links TRBV10-1 to TRBJ2-1; 12 bases agree with TRBD2. The CDR3 length is 17 residues. V gave up 4 bases and J gave up 1 base; unmatched junction bases: 5. CDR1 and CDR2 from the germline V gene are WNHNN and SYGVQD (reference sequence). Here the CDR3 reads CASSGWTSGASYNEQFF. DNA of the CDR3: TGCGCCAGCAGTGGCTGGACTAGCGGGGCATCCTACAATGAGCAGTTCTTC.

This chain joins TRBV11-1 and TRBJ2-5; 14 bases agree with TRBD2. The CDR3 has 16 residues. The germline V gene encodes CDR1 SGHAT and CDR2 FQDESV (reference sequence). Unmatched junction bases numbered 4, after V lost 2 bases and J lost 5 bases. The CDR3: CASSLKGLAGEETQYF. CDR3 DNA: TGTGCCAGCAGCTTAAAGGGACTAGCGGGAGAGGAGACCCAGTACTTC.

This clone was seen a handful of times. This chain joins TRBV12-5 and TRBJ2-3, with TRBD2 matching 7 bases. V trimming: 7 bases; J trimming: 0 bases; junction bases outside the gene matches: 4. The CDR3 extends over 14 amino acids. Germline V gene data show CDR1 as LGHNT and CDR2 as FRNRAP. The CDR3: CASAWRESTDTQYF. The CDR3 DNA follows: TGTGCTAGTGCCTGGCGGGAGAGCACAGATACGCAGTATTTT.

This chain links TRBV5-4 with TRBJ2-1; D call uncertain. This CDR3 spans 14 amino acids. CDR1 SGHNT and CDR2 YYREEE come from the germline V gene (reference sequence). The V end was cut by 1 base, the J end by 4 bases, with 9 bases between. The CDR3 spells CASSLRAGYNEQFF. CDR3 bases: TGTGCCAGCAGCTTGCGGGCAGGTTACAATGAGCAGTTCTTC. The complete variable domain, with remaining parts taken from reference TRBV5-4 and TRBJ2-1, reads ETGVTQSPTHLIKTRGQQVTLRCSSQSGHNTVSWYQQALGQGPQFIFQYYREEENGRGNFPPRFSGLQFPNYSSELNVNALELDDSALYLCASSLRAGYNEQFFGPGTRLTVL.